This TCR beta chain appears in the sequencing data of a study of T cell repertoires in cytomegalovirus infection. Germline values: CDR1 SGHVS, CDR2 FQNEAQ. The CDR3 sequence is 14 residues long. With 7 bases removed from V and 7 bases from J, the gap between germline ends came to 17 bases. MiXCR, run by TCRdb on the reads, gives a single entry per CDR3 protein. This table has roughly 600,000 distinct CDR3 sequences, 20% to 25% appearing once. There are many counts of this clonotype. The J gene is TRBJ2-1, the V gene TRBV7-8, with D perhaps TRBD2 (7 bases). Sequencing input: CD8+ T cells from PBMCs. The TCR was taken from a human donor in good health (CMV status not recorded). Some clones in this sample may be carry-over from other donors' samples. The CDR3 DNA sequence: TGTGCCAGCACTCATTACGGGGGGCGGAATGAGCAGTTCTTC. This codes for CASTHYGGRNEQFF.